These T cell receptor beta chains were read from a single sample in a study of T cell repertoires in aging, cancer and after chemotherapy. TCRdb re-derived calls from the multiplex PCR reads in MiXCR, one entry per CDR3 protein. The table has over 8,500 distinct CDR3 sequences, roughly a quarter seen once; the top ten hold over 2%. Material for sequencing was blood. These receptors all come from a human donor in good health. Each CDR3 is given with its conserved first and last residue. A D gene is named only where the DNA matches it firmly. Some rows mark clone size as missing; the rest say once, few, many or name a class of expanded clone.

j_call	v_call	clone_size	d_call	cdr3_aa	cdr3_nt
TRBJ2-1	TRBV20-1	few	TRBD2	CSARAGEVYEQFF	TGCAGTGCAAGGGCGGGGGAGGTCTATGAGCAGTTCTTC
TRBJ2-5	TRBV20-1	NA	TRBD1	CSAFDRASQETQYF	TGCAGTGCTTTCGACAGGGCAAGCCAAGAGACCCAGTACTTC
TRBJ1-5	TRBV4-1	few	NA	CASSPLGGLQPQHF	TGCGCCAGCAGCCCACTCGGGGGGCTACAGCCCCAGCATTTT
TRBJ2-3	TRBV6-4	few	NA	CASSLGGSGSDTQYF	TGTGCCAGCAGCCTTGGGGGGAGCGGCTCAGATACGCAGTATTTT
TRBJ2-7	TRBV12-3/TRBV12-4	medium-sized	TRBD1	CASARGTGDYEQYF	TGTGCCAGCGCCAGGGGGACAGGCGACTACGAGCAGTACTTC
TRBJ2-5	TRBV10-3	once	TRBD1	CAIRQGARETQYF	TGTGCCATCAGGCAGGGGGCAAGAGAGACCCAGTACTTC
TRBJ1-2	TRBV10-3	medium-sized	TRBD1	CAIRPGQGRSYGYTF	TGTGCCATCAGACCGGGACAGGGGAGATCCTATGGCTACACCTTC
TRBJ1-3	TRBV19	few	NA	CASSIGAGPSGNTIYF	TGTGCCAGTAGTATCGGAGCGGGACCTTCTGGAAACACCATATATTTT
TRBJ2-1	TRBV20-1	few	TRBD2	CSAKVTSGRAMAFYNEQFF	TGCAGTGCTAAAGTTACTAGCGGGAGGGCCATGGCGTTTTACAATGAGCAGTTCTTC
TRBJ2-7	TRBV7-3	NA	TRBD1	CASSPYRGLRGEQYF	TGTGCCAGCAGCCCGTACAGGGGGCTACGGGGCGAGCAGTACTTC
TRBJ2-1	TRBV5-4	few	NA	CASHAGVIVPPTDNEQFF	TGTGCCAGCCACGCAGGGGTGATAGTTCCTCCTACGGACAATGAGCAGTTCTTC
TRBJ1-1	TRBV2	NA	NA	CASSDNGFTEAFF	TGTGCCAGCAGTGATAATGGGTTCACTGAAGCTTTCTTT
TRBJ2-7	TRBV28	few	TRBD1	CASSSTGTGGREQYF	TGTGCCAGCAGTTCGACCGGGACAGGGGGTAGGGAGCAGTACTTC
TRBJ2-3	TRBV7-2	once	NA	CASSFGGGDTQYF	TGTGCCAGCAGCTTCGGGGGAGGAGATACGCAGTATTTT
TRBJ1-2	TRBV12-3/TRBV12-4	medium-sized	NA	CASSFGTSGYTF	TGTGCCAGCAGTTTCGGGACTAGCGGCTACACCTTC
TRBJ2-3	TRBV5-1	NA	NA	CASSLDSIGTTDTQYF	TGCGCCAGCAGCTTGGATTCGATAGGCACCACAGATACGCAGTATTTT
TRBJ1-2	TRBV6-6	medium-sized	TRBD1	CASSYSGQGGGYTF	TGTGCCAGCAGTTACTCCGGACAGGGTGGCGGCTACACCTTC
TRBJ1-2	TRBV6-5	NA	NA	CASSYSRGRASYGYTF	TGTGCCAGCAGTTACTCGAGAGGCAGGGCCTCCTATGGCTACACCTTC
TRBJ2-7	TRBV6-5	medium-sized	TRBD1	CASRQGAGEQYF	TGTGCCAGCAGGCAGGGGGCTGGAGAGCAGTACTTC
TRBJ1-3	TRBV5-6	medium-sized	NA	CASSFRGVGGNTIYF	TGTGCCAGCAGCTTTAGGGGGGTCGGTGGAAACACCATATATTTT
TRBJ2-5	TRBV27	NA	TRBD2	CASSSRGGETQYF	TGTGCCAGCAGTTCAAGGGGAGGGGAGACCCAGTACTTC
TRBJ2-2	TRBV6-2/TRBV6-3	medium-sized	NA	CASSGRGAGELFF	TGTGCCAGCAGCGGCCGGGGTGCTGGGGAGCTGTTTTTT
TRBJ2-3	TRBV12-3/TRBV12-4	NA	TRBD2	CASSRSGSSDTQYF	TGTGCCAGCAGCCGAAGCGGGAGTAGCGATACGCAGTATTTT
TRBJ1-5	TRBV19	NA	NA	CASSKDGDQPQHF	TGTGCCAGTAGCAAGGATGGGGATCAGCCCCAGCATTTT
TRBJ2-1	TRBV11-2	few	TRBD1	CASSQDPGGREQFF	TGTGCCAGCAGCCAAGACCCAGGGGGCAGGGAGCAGTTCTTC
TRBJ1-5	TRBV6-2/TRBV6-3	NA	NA	CASSSPSDGNNQPQHF	TGTGCCAGCAGTTCACCCAGCGACGGGAACAATCAGCCCCAGCATTTT